The clone carrying this T cell receptor (beta chain) occurred a few times. The antigen is unknown. The CDR3 is 16 amino acids. The V gene end was trimmed by 4 bases and the J gene end by 1 base; junction bases not matched to a gene: 8. Germline assignment: CDR1 SGHTA and CDR2 FQGNSA. The data originate from a study of T cell repertoires in cytomegalovirus infection. Study background: Selection of CMV epitopes for the study included recently identified HLA-C-restricted and well-studied HLA-B-restricted ones. In public TCR beta signatures, there were indications of both CMV infection and matching HLA type. Broader study findings: HLA-C-restricted CMV clonotypes gave the most frequent clonotype in two of eight donors.

TCRdb re-called the reads through MiXCR, storing one row per CDR3 protein. Of 830,000 or so distinct CDR3 sequences listed, about 30% were seen once; the top ten hold 9.5% to 15%. The chain uses TRBV7-2 and TRBJ2-5; 8 nucleotides match TRBD1. The source of this sequence is a human donor in good health (CMV status not recorded). Some clones in this sample may be carry-over from other donors' samples. Sequences were derived from cultured CD8+ T cells from PBMCs, sampled from culture after CMV antigen stimulation. The CDR3 coding sequence is TGTGCCAGCAGCTCTCCGGACAGGGTTTCCCAAGAGACCCAGTACTTC. Protein sequence: CASSSPDRVSQETQYF.